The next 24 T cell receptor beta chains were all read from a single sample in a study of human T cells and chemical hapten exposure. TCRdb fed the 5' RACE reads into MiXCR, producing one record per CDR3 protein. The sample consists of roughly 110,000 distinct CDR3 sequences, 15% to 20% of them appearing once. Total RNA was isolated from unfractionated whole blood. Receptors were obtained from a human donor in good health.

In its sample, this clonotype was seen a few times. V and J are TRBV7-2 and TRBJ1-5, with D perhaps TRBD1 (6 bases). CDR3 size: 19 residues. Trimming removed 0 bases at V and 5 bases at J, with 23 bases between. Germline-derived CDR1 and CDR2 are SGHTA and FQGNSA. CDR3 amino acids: CASSLAKFLVTTGDQPQHF. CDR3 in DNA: TGTGCCAGCAGCTTAGCGAAGTTCCTAGTAACGACAGGAGATCAGCCCCAGCATTTT.

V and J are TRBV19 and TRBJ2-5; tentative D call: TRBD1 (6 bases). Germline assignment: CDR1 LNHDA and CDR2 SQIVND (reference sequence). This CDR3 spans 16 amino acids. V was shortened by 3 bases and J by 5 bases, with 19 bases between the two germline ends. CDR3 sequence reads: CASSIRAVRGGETQYF. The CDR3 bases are TGTGCCAGTAGTATCCGAGCGGTGAGAGGGGGTGAGACCCAGTACTTC.

CDR3 in amino acids: CASSGTGGEKLFF. Written as DNA, the CDR3 is TGTGCCAGCTCAGGAACAGGGGGTGAAAAACTGTTTTTT. The chain employs TRBV7-3 and TRBJ1-4; the match to TRBD1 covers 8 bases. V dropped 8 bases and J dropped 7; count of bases not matched to a gene: 6. The CDR3 is made up of 13 amino acids. The V gene's germline CDR1 is SGHTA and CDR2 FQGTGA.

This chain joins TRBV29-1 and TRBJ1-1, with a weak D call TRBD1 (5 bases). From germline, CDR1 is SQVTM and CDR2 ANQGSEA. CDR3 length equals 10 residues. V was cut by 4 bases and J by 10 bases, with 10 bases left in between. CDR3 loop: CSVVGGGAFF. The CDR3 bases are TGCAGCGTTGTCGGTGGGGGAGCTTTCTTT.

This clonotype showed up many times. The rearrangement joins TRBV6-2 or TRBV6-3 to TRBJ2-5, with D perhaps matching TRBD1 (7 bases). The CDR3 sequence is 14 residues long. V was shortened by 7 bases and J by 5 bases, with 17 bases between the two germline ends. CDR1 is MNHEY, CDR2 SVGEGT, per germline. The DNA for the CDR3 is TGTGCCAGCACAAAACGGACAGGAGGGGAGACCCAGTACTTC. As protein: CASTKRTGGETQYF.

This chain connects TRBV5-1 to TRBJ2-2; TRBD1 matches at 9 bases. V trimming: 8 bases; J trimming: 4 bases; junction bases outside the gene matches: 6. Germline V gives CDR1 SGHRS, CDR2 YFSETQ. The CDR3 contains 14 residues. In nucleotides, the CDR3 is TGCGCCAGTTCACAGGGGGCTCCCACCGGGGAGCTGTTTTTT. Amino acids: CASSQGAPTGELFF.

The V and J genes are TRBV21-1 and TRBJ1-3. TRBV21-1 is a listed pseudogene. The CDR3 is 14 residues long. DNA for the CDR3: TGTGCCAGCAGCTACCGCCGCAGTGGAAACACCATATATTTT. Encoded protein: CASSYRRSGNTIYF.

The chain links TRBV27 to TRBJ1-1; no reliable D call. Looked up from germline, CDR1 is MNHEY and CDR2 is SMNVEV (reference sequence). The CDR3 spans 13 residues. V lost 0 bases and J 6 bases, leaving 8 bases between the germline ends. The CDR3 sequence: CASSLSGRAEAFF. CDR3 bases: TGTGCCAGCAGTTTATCAGGGAGGGCTGAAGCTTTCTTT.

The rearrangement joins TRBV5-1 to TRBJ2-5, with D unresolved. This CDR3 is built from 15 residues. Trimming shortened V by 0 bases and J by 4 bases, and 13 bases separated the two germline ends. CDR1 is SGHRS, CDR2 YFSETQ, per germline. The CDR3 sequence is CASSLGPSFVETQYF. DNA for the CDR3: TGCGCCAGCAGCTTGGGCCCCAGCTTTGTAGAGACCCAGTACTTC.

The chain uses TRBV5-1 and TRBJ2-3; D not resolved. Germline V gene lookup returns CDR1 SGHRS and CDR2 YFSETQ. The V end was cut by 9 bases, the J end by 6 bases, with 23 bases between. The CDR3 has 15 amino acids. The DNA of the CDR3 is TGCGCCACCAAATCTAGTTTTTCGGGCTCCGATACGCAGTATTTT. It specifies CATKSSFSGSDTQYF. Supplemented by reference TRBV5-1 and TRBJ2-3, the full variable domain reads KAGVTQTPRYLIKTRGQQVTLSCSPISGHRSVSWYQQTPGQGLQFLFEYFSETQRNKGNFPGRFSGRQFSNSRSEMNVSTLELGDSALYLCATKSSFSGSDTQYFGPGTRLTVL.

CDR3 amino acids: CASSLGSGSTYEQYF. The CDR3 DNA sequence: TGTGCCAGCAGTTTAGGGAGCGGGAGCACCTACGAGCAGTACTTC. The chain has TRBV12-3 or TRBV12-4 and TRBJ2-7; TRBD2 matches at 8 bases. The CDR3 contains 15 residues. Trimming removed 1 base from V and 2 bases from J; junction bases left unmatched: 4.

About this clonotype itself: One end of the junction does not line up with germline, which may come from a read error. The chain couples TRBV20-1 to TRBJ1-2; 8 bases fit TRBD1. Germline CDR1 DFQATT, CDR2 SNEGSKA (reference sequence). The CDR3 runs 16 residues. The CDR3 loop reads CSARRRQGTANYGDTF. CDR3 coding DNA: TGCAGTGCTAGACGCCGACAGGGGACGGCTAACTATGGCGACACCTTC.

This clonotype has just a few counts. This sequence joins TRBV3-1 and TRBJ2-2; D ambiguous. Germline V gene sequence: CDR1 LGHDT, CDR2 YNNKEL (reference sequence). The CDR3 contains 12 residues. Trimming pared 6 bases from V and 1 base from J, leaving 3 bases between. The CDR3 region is CASSRNTGELFF. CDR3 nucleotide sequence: TGTGCCAGCAGTCGGAACACCGGGGAGCTGTTTTTT.

CDR3 sequence (DNA): TGCAGTGCTAGTCGGACTAGCGGGAGAGGCGAGCAGTACTTC. Translation gives CSASRTSGRGEQYF. This chain uses TRBV20-1 with TRBJ2-7; 13 nucleotides align to TRBD2. The length of the CDR3 is 14 residues. Per germline, CDR1 DFQATT and CDR2 SNEGSKA (reference sequence). V was clipped by 3 bases and J by 6 bases; unmatched bases: 5.

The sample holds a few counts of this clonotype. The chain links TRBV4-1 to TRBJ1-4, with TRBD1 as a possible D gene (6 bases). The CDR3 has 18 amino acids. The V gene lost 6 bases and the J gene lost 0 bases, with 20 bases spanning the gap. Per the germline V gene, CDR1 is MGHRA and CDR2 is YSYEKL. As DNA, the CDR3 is TGCGCCAGCAGGCCCAGGGGATTAGGGGGTTCAACTAATGAAAAACTGTTTTTT. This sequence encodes CASRPRGLGGSTNEKLFF.

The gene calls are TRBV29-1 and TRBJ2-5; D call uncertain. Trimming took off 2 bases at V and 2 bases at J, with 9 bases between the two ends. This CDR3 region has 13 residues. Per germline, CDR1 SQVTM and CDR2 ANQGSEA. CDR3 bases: TGCAGCGTTGAAACTGGCTTGCAAGAGACCCAGTACTTC. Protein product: CSVETGLQETQYF.

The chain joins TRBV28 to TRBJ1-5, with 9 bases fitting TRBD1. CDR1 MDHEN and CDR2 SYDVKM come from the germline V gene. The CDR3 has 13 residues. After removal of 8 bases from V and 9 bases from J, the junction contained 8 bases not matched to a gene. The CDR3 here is CASFDRGSWPQHF. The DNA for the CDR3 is TGTGCCAGCTTCGACAGGGGGTCATGGCCCCAGCATTTT.

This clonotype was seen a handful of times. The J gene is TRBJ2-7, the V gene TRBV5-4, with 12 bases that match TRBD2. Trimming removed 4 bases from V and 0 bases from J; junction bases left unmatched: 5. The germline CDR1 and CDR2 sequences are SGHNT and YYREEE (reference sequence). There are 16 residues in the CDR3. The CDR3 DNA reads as TGTGCCAGCAGCGCCGGACTAGCGGGGATCTCCTACGAGCAGTACTTC. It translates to CASSAGLAGISYEQYF.

The CDR3 DNA follows: TGTGCCAGCAGCCAAGATACGGAGCTAGCGGGGATCACAGATACGCAGTATTTT. As protein: CASSQDTELAGITDTQYF. The chain links TRBV3-1 to TRBJ2-3, with 9 bases identical to TRBD2. The trim removed 0 bases at V and 2 bases at J, leaving 9 bases unmatched. The germline V gene has CDR1 LGHDT and CDR2 YNNKEL (reference sequence). This CDR3 is 18 amino acids long.

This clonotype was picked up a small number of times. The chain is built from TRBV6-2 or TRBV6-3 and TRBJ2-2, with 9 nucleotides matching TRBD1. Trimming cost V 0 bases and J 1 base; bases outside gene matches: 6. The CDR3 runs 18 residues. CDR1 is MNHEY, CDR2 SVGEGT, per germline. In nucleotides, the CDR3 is TGTGCCAGCAGTTACTCCTGGGACAGGGAGCTGAACACCGGGGAGCTGTTTTTT. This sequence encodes CASSYSWDRELNTGELFF.

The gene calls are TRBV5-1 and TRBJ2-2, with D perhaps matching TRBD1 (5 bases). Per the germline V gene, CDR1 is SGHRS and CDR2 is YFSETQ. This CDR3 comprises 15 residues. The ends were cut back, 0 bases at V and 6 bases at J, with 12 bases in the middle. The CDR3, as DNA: TGCGCCAGCAGCTTGGAGTGGCAGGGTCCCGGGGAGCTGTTTTTT. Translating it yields CASSLEWQGPGELFF.

The CDR3 coding sequence is TGCGCCAGCAGCCAAGACAGGATTAGCAATCAGCCCCAGCATTTT. This gives the protein CASSQDRISNQPQHF. This chain links TRBV4-1 with TRBJ1-5; no clear D gene. The germline V gene has CDR1 MGHRA and CDR2 YSYEKL. CDR3 size: 15 residues. V gave up 0 bases and J gave up 0 bases, with 6 bases separating them.

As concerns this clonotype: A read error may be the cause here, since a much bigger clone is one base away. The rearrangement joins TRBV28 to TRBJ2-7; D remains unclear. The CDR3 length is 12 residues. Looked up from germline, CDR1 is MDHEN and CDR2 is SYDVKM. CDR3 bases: TGTGCCAGCATTTTATTAGGGTTGGAGCAGTACTTC. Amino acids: CASILLGLEQYF.

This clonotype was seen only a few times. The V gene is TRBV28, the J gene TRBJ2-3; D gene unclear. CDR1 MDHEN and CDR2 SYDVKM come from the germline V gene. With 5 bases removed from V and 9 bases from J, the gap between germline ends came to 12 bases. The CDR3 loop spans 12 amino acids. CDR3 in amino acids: CASSPGHQTQYF. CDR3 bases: TGTGCCAGCAGTCCCGGGCACCAAACGCAGTATTTT.